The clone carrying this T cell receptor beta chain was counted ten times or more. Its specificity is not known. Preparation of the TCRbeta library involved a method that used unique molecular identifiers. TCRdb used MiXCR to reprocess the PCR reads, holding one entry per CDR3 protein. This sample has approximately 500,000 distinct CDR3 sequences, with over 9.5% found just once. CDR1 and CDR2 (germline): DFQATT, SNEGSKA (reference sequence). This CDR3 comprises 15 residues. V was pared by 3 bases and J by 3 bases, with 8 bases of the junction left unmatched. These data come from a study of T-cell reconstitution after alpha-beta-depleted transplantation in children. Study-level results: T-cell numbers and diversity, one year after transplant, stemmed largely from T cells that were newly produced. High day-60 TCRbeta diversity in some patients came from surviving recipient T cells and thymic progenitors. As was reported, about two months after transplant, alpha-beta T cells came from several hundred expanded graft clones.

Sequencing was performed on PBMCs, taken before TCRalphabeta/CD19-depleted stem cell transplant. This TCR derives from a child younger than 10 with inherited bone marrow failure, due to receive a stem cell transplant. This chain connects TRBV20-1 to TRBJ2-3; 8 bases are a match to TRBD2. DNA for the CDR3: TGCAGTGCTAGGAAAGCGGGAGTTGTAACAGATACGCAGTATTTT. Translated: CSARKAGVVTDTQYF.